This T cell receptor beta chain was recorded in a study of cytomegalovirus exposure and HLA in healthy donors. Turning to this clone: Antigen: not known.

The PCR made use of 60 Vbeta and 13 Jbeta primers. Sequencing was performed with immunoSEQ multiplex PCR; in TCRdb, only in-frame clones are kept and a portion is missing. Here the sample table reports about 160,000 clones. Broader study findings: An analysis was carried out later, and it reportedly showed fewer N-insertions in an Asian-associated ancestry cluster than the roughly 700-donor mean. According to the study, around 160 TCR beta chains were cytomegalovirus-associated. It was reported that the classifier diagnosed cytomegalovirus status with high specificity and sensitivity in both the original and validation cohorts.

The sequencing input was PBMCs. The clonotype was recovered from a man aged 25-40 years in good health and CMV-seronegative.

CDR3 loop: CASSLAWTSGTSHEQFF. In DNA, the CDR3 is TGTGCCAGCAGCTTAGCGTGGACTAGCGGGACGTCACATGAGCAGTTCTTC. This chain links TRBV7-9 with TRBJ2-1; 12 bases fit TRBD2. Germline V lookup: CDR1 SEHNR, CDR2 FQNEAQ (reference sequence). The J segment lost 8 bases and the V segment lost 0 bases, leaving 8 bases of the junction unmatched. The CDR3 contains 17 residues. The full variable domain, with the rest looked up from reference TRBV7-9 and TRBJ2-1, is DTGVSQNPRHKITKRGQNVTFRCDPISEHNRLYWYRQTLGQGPEFLTYFQNEAQLEKSRLLSDRFSAERPKGSFSTLEIQRTEQGDSAMYLCASSLAWTSGTSHEQFFGPGTRLTVL.